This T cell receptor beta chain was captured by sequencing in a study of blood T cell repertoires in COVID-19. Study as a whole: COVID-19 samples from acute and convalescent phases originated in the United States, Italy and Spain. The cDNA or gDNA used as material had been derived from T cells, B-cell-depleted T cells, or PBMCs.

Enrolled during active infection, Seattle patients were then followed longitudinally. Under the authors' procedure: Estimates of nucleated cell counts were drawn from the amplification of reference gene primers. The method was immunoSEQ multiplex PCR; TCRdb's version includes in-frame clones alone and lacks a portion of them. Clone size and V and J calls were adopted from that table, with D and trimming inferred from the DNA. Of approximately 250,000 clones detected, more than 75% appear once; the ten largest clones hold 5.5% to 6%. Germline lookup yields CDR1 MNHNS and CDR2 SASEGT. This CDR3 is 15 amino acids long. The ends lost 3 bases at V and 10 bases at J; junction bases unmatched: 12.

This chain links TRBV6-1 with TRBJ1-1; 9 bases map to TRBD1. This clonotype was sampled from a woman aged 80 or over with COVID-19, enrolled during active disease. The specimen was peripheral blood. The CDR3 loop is CASSDPGTGSIGAFF. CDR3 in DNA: TGTGCCAGCAGTGACCCCGGGACAGGGTCAATAGGAGCTTTCTTT.